This is a list of T cell receptor beta chains from one sample in a study of glioma-infiltrating T cells. TCRdb fed the multiplex PCR reads into MiXCR, producing one record per CDR3 protein. The table shows 90,000 to 100,000 distinct CDR3 sequences, with roughly 39% occurring only once. Sequencing was done on a sample of glioma tissue, nonneoplastic brain tissue, or PBMCs (not recorded which). The receptors originated from a human donor with low-grade glioma or glioblastoma, undergoing nonglioma brain surgery, or in good health (not recorded which). CDR3s include the opening cysteine and the closing phenylalanine or tryptophan.

v_gene: TRBV27; j_gene: TRBJ2-7; CDR3aa: CATQGRGRYEQYF
v_gene: TRBV12-3/TRBV12-4; j_gene: TRBJ2-1; CDR3aa: CASSLKATLPVQFF
v_gene: TRBV7-2; j_gene: TRBJ2-7; CDR3aa: CASSPQRGSYEQYF
v_gene: TRBV19; j_gene: TRBJ2-1; CDR3aa: CASSGGANEQFF
v_gene: TRBV7-9; j_gene: TRBJ2-5; CDR3aa: CASSLEGETLYF
v_gene: TRBV4-2; j_gene: TRBJ1-4; CDR3aa: CASSQDRIDEKLFF
v_gene: TRBV5-1; j_gene: TRBJ1-1; CDR3aa: CASREGTNTEAFF
v_gene: TRBV7-2; j_gene: TRBJ2-1; CDR3aa: CASSLVGTSAESEQFF
v_gene: TRBV28; j_gene: TRBJ2-3; CDR3aa: CASSGTRLACTDTQYF
v_gene: TRBV20-1; j_gene: TRBJ2-5; CDR3aa: CSAREGQWTQYF
v_gene: TRBV28; j_gene: TRBJ2-2; CDR3aa: CASSWGFGLAGKTNTGELFF
v_gene: TRBV6-2/TRBV6-3; j_gene: TRBJ2-7; CDR3aa: CASSLTGGGEYEQYF
v_gene: TRBV28; j_gene: TRBJ2-5; CDR3aa: CASSQGGVGETQYF
v_gene: TRBV20-1; j_gene: TRBJ2-5; CDR3aa: CSGRAERETQYF
v_gene: TRBV28; j_gene: TRBJ2-1; CDR3aa: CASSPGLLYEQFF
v_gene: TRBV11-2; j_gene: TRBJ2-4; CDR3aa: CASSLNRNGIQYF
v_gene: TRBV10-3; j_gene: TRBJ1-2; CDR3aa: CAISETGQGYYGYTF
v_gene: TRBV2; j_gene: TRBJ1-4; CDR3aa: CASSELPASTNEKLFF
v_gene: TRBV12-2; j_gene: TRBJ1-1; CDR3aa: CASRLDEGSAEAFF
v_gene: TRBV5-4; j_gene: TRBJ2-7; CDR3aa: CASSLVQYKEQYF
v_gene: TRBV29-1; j_gene: TRBJ2-5; CDR3aa: CSVRLGIETQYF
v_gene: TRBV11-2; j_gene: TRBJ2-3; CDR3aa: CASSSSGRFTDTQYF
v_gene: TRBV13; j_gene: TRBJ2-1; CDR3aa: CASSLKDFSYNEQFF
v_gene: TRBV7-8; j_gene: TRBJ2-5; CDR3aa: CASSESGRETQYF
v_gene: TRBV3-1; j_gene: TRBJ2-7; CDR3aa: CASSRSGQSYEQYF
v_gene: TRBV7-2; j_gene: TRBJ1-5; CDR3aa: CASSSRQGQPQHF
v_gene: TRBV29-1; j_gene: TRBJ1-1; CDR3aa: CSAHLKGAEALF
v_gene: TRBV28; j_gene: TRBJ2-5; CDR3aa: CASSPGTAETQYF
v_gene: TRBV6-2/TRBV6-3; j_gene: TRBJ2-1; CDR3aa: CASSRYNNPDEQFF
v_gene: TRBV20-1; j_gene: TRBJ1-2; CDR3aa: CSALIRTALYTF
v_gene: TRBV6-2/TRBV6-3; j_gene: TRBJ1-1; CDR3aa: CASSYWRSTEAFF
v_gene: TRBV20-1; j_gene: TRBJ2-7; CDR3aa: CSARDPIAGDSAEQYF
v_gene: TRBV5-6; j_gene: TRBJ2-3; CDR3aa: CASSLRQTDTQYF
v_gene: TRBV15; j_gene: TRBJ2-3; CDR3aa: CATKELAGGQDTQYF
v_gene: TRBV6-2/TRBV6-3; j_gene: TRBJ2-1; CDR3aa: CVSNPVEGLAGIF
v_gene: TRBV28; j_gene: TRBJ2-7; CDR3aa: CASNVQGAVNEQYF
v_gene: TRBV10-3; j_gene: TRBJ2-4; CDR3aa: CAISEPQEDAKNIQYF
v_gene: TRBV20-1; j_gene: TRBJ2-1; CDR3aa: CSLGQMNNEQFF
v_gene: TRBV10-3; j_gene: TRBJ2-2; CDR3aa: CAISETGWTGELFF
v_gene: TRBV5-1; j_gene: TRBJ2-3; CDR3aa: CASSLQRGTDTQYF
v_gene: TRBV18; j_gene: TRBJ2-2; CDR3aa: CASSRNGITNTGELFF
v_gene: TRBV9; j_gene: TRBJ1-4; CDR3aa: CASSPGLVTNEKLFF
v_gene: TRBV6-5; j_gene: TRBJ2-1; CDR3aa: CASSVDGLYYNEQFF
v_gene: TRBV29-1; j_gene: TRBJ1-2; CDR3aa: CSVLGRGTYGYTF
v_gene: TRBV28; j_gene: TRBJ2-2; CDR3aa: CASSFITGGSGELFF
v_gene: TRBV19; j_gene: TRBJ2-7; CDR3aa: CASRTRGPGAYEQYF
v_gene: TRBV10-3; j_gene: TRBJ1-3; CDR3aa: CATLDRAQRESRLGNTIYF
v_gene: TRBV29-1; j_gene: TRBJ2-7; CDR3aa: CSVEWTSGRTYEQYF
v_gene: TRBV18; j_gene: TRBJ1-5; CDR3aa: CASSPDIGGNQPQHF
v_gene: TRBV7-2; j_gene: TRBJ2-7; CDR3aa: CASSWDSGARYEQYF
v_gene: TRBV6-5; j_gene: TRBJ2-1; CDR3aa: CASSYSAGDLGNEQFF
v_gene: TRBV24-1; j_gene: TRBJ2-3; CDR3aa: CATSDPDRDNTDTQYF
v_gene: TRBV12-3/TRBV12-4; j_gene: TRBJ2-3; CDR3aa: CASSLAVNTDTQYF
v_gene: TRBV6-1; j_gene: TRBJ1-1; CDR3aa: CASTSWPRVLGAFF
v_gene: TRBV6-2/TRBV6-3; j_gene: TRBJ1-1; CDR3aa: CASSYGAGNTEAFF
v_gene: TRBV6-6; j_gene: TRBJ1-1; CDR3aa: CARSYSTVMSTEAFF
v_gene: TRBV18; j_gene: TRBJ2-5; CDR3aa: CASSPQQKETQYF